Listed here is a single TCR beta chain. No antigen is known for it. This sample was taken from a study of T cells after yellow fever vaccination. Study-level results: Re-detected after boosting: most primary clones, about 96% of CD4 and 80% to 90% of CD8. A limited proportion of clonotypes was detected within both the CD4 and CD8 compartments.

Per the germline V gene, CDR1 is GTSNPN and CDR2 is SVGIG (reference sequence). After removal of 2 bases from V and 5 bases from J, the junction contained 7 bases not matched to a gene. The CDR3 has 14 amino acids. Via MiXCR, TCRdb re-called the 5' RACE reads, giving one row per CDR3 protein. The sample contains some 300,000 distinct CDR3 sequences, about 7.8% of which appear only once. The rearrangement uses TRBV30 and TRBJ2-5; TRBD1 matches at 8 bases. The material sequenced was PBMCs, taken about 41 days after the first yellow fever vaccination. The TCR originated in a man between 18 and 29 years old who received the YFV17D yellow fever vaccine. CDR3 region: CAWSSSGGTETQYF. The CDR3 bases are TGTGCCTGGAGTTCATCAGGGGGCACGGAGACCCAGTACTTC.